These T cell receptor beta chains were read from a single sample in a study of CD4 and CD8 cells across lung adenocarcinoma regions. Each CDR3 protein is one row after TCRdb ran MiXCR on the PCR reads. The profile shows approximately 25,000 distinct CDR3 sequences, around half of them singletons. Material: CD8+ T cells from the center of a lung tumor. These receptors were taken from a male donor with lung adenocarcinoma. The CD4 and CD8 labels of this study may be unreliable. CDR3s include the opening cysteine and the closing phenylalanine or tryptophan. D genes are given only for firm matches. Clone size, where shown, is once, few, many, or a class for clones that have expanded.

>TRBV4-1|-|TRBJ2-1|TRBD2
CASSQDLAVPHNEQFF
TGCGCCAGCAGCCAGGACCTAGCGGTCCCTCACAATGAGCAGTTCTTC
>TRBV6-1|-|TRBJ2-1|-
CASSWGSTYNEQFF
TGTGCCAGCAGCTGGGGAAGCACCTACAATGAGCAGTTCTTC
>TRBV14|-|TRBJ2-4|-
CASSVAGAGATNTQYF
TGTGCCAGCAGCGTCGCGGGGGCGGGAGCCACAAACACGCAGTATTTC
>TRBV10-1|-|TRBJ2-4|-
CASSATGVGAKDTQYF
TGCGCCAGCAGTGCGACGGGGGTGGGAGCCAAAGACACTCAGTACTTC
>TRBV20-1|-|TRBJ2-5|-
CSAPKRVFQETQYF
TGCAGTGCCCCCAAACGGGTATTCCAAGAGACCCAGTACTTC
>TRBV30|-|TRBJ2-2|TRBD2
CAWSVLAGDTGELFF
TGTGCCTGGAGTGTACTAGCGGGAGACACCGGGGAGCTGTTTTTT
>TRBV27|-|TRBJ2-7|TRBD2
CASSLRRERAEQYF
TGTGCCAGCAGTTTAAGGCGGGAGAGGGCCGAGCAGTACTTC
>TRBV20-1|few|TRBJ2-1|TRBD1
CGRGGGNEQFF
TGCGGAAGAGGGGGCGGCAATGAGCAGTTCTTC
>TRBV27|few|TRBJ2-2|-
CASSFTVAGELFF
TGTGCCAGCAGTTTTACAGTTGCCGGGGAGCTGTTTTTT
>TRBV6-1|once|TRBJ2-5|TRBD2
CASSECVGSGGQYQETQYF
TGTGCCAGCAGTGAATGCGTGGGGAGCGGGGGCCAATACCAAGAGACCCAGTACTTC
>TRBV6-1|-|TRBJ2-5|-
CASSALVREETQYF
TGTGCCAGCAGTGCCTTGGTCAGGGAAGAGACCCAGTACTTC
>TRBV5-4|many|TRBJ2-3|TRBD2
CASSVGLAGDTDTQYF
TGTGCCAGCAGCGTAGGACTAGCGGGAGACACAGATACGCAGTATTTT
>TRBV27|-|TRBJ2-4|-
CASRLKGGRAKNTQYF
TGTGCCAGCAGACTAAAGGGGGGACGAGCCAAAAACACTCAGTATTTC
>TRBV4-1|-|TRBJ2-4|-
CASSQGLGSKNIQYF
TGCGCCAGCAGCCAAGGCCTCGGGTCCAAAAACATTCAGTACTTC
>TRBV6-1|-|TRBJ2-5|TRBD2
CASAGAGGGDRETQYF
TGTGCCAGCGCGGGAGCCGGGGGAGGGGATCGAGAGACGCAGTACTTT
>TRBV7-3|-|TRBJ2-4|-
CASGAGVGAGDIQYF
TGTGCCAGCGGCGCGGGGGTGGGGGCTGGAGACATTCAGTACTTC
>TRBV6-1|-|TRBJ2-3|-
CASREGTRFTETQYF
TGTGCCAGCAGAGAAGGGACACGTTTCACAGAGACGCAGTATTTT
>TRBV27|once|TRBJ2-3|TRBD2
CASSLALGLGVKDMQYF
TGTGCCAGCAGTCTCGCTTTGGGACTAGGAGTCAAAGACATGCAGTATTTT
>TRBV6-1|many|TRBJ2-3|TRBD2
CAGNWGTTASTDTQYF
TGTGCCGGAAACTGGGGGACTACCGCTAGCACAGATACGCAGTATTTT
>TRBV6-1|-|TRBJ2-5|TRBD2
CASSEGQGAGGQETQYF
TGTGCCAGCAGTGAGGGGCAAGGAGCGGGAGGGCAGGAGACCCAGTATTTC
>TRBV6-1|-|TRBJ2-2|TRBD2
CASSEDQRGNTGELYF
TGTGCCAGCAGTGAAGACCAGCGGGGGAACACCGGGGAGCTGTACTTC
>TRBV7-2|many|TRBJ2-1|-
CASSLAAASSYNEQFF
TGTGCCAGCAGCTTAGCGGCCGCCTCTTCCTACAATGAGCAGTTCTTC
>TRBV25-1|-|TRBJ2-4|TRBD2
CASRGTGGTDTQYF
TGTGCCAGCAGGGGGACGGGAGGCACAGACACGCAGTACTTT
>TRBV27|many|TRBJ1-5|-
CASSSDRTNSNQPQHF
TGTGCCAGCAGTTCTGACAGAACAAATAGCAATCAGCCCCAGCATTTT
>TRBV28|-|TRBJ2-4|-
CASRPSGISKNIQYF
TGTGCCAGCAGGCCCTCGGGGATATCCAAAAACATTCAGTACTTC
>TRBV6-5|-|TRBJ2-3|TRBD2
CASSSGTSGANTGEQYF
TGTGCCAGCAGTTCCGGGACTAGCGGGGCGAACACCGGGGAGCAGTATTTT
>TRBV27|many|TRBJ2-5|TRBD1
CASSSWTGEYQETQYF
TGTGCCAGCAGTTCCTGGACAGGGGAGTACCAAGAGACCCAGTACTTC
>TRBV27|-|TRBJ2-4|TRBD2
CASSVAGGGNQDIQYF
TGTGCCAGCAGTGTCGCGGGGGGCGGGAACCAGGACATCCAGTACTTC
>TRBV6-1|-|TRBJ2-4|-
CASRRLRATNTQYF
TGTGCCAGCAGGCGGCTGAGAGCCACAAACACGCAGTACTTC
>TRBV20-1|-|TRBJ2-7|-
CSAKRRDSPYYEQYF
TGCAGTGCGAAAAGACGGGACTCTCCCTATTACGAGCAGTACTTC
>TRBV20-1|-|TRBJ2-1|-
CSTTGRKLEQFF
TGCAGTACCACGGGCAGGAAACTAGAGCAGTTCTTC
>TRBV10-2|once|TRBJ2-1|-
CASSAGGGGVGGDEQYF
TGCGCCAGCAGTGCCGGGGGAGGGGGAGTAGGGGGAGATGAGCAGTACTTT
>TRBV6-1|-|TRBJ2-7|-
CASGRGYGEQYF
TGTGCCAGCGGGAGGGGGTATGGCGAGCAGTACTTC
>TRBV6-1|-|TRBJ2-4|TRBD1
CVRGLSGTDMQYF
TGCGTCAGGGGGCTGAGTGGCACAGACATGCAGTACTTT
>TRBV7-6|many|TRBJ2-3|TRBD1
CASSLGDRADTQYF
TGTGCCAGCAGCTTAGGGGACAGGGCAGATACGCAGTATTTT
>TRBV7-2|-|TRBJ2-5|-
CASSLEAGRETQYF
TGTGCCAGCAGCTTAGAAGCGGGCAGGGAGACCCAGTACTTC
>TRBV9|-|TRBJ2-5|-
CASSVGSGRETQYF
TGTGCCAGCAGCGTAGGGTCGGGCCGCGAGACCCAGTACTTC
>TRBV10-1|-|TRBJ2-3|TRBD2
CASSPGVAGGMATDTQYF
TGCGCCAGCAGTCCAGGGGTAGCGGGAGGGATGGCCACAGATACCCAGTATTTC